These T cell receptor beta chains were read from a single sample in a study of cytomegalovirus exposure and HLA in healthy donors. Repertoires were generated with immunoSEQ multiplex PCR, while TCRdb's copy carries only in-frame clones and drops some. The table has some 160,000 clones, 80% to 90% seen once. The sample comprised PBMCs. Receptors originate from a man in his forties or fifties in good health and CMV-seropositive. The CDR3 runs from the conserved cysteine through the conserved F or W. A D gene is named only where the DNA matches it firmly. Only some rows state a clone size, as once, few, many or a class for expanded clones.

TRBJ1-2	once	TRBV27	TRBD1	CASSASGTGSIFGYTF	TGTGCCAGCAGTGCGTCCGGGACAGGATCTATATTCGGCTACACCTTC
TRBJ2-5	.	TRBV7-3	TRBD2	CASSLIAGSDQETQYF	TGTGCCAGCAGCTTAATAGCGGGGAGCGACCAAGAGACCCAGTACTTC
TRBJ2-1	.	TRBV27	.	CASTLLRGSEQFF	TGTGCCAGCACCCTACTACGAGGCTCTGAGCAGTTCTTC
TRBJ2-3	.	TRBV19	.	CASSIDSGGRTDTQYF	TGTGCCAGTAGTATAGATTCCGGGGGGCGTACAGATACGCAGTATTTT
TRBJ1-1	.	TRBV9	.	CASSPPGGSTEAFF	TGTGCCAGCAGCCCACCGGGGGGGAGCACTGAAGCTTTCTTT
TRBJ2-2	.	TRBV7-3	TRBD2	CASSLILTSGNTGELFF	TGTGCCAGCAGCTTAATATTGACTAGCGGGAACACCGGGGAGCTGTTTTTT
TRBJ2-2	.	TRBV5-1	.	CASSLSGSHGELFF	TGCGCCAGCAGCTTGTCTGGGAGCCACGGGGAGCTGTTTTTT
TRBJ2-2	.	TRBV6-5	TRBD1	CATRPSAGGTGELFF	TGTGCCACACGGCCCTCGGCAGGGGGCACCGGGGAGCTGTTTTTT
TRBJ2-5	.	TRBV5-1	TRBD1	CASQGQTIRETQYF	TGCGCCAGCCAGGGACAGACGATTAGGGAGACCCAGTACTTC
TRBJ2-5	.	TRBV11-2	.	CASSLLQETQYF	TGTGCCAGCAGCTTACTTCAAGAGACCCAGTACTTC
TRBJ2-1	.	TRBV15	TRBD1	CATSLGGQGDNEQFF	TGTGCCACCAGCTTGGGGGGACAGGGGGACAATGAGCAGTTCTTC
TRBJ1-1	.	TRBV7-2	TRBD1	CASSLMTGEYTEAFF	TGTGCCAGCAGCTTGATGACAGGGGAATACACTGAAGCTTTCTTT
TRBJ2-5	.	TRBV6-5	TRBD2	CASSLAGGQETQYF	TGTGCCAGCAGTTTAGCGGGGGGACAAGAGACCCAGTACTTC
TRBJ1-2	.	TRBV2	TRBD1	CARPGQGTTNYGYTF	TGTGCCAGGCCGGGACAGGGGACAACTAACTATGGCTACACCTTC
TRBJ1-2	.	TRBV14	.	CASSLRQLAGYTF	TGTGCCAGCAGCCTCCGACAGCTCGCTGGCTACACCTTC
TRBJ1-5	.	TRBV6-1	.	CASSEKMRGWNQPQHF	TGTGCCAGCAGTGAAAAGATGAGGGGGTGGAATCAGCCCCAGCATTTT
TRBJ1-2	few	TRBV5-1	.	CASSDLTDRGNYGYTF	TGCGCCAGCAGCGACTTGACAGATCGGGGGAACTATGGCTACACCTTC
TRBJ1-6	.	TRBV27	.	CASKPSAYNSPLHF	TGTGCCAGCAAACCGTCCGCGTATAATTCACCCCTCCACTTT
TRBJ1-1	once	TRBV11-3	TRBD1	CASSWAQGADTEAFF	TGTGCCAGCAGCTGGGCGCAGGGGGCGGACACTGAAGCTTTCTTT
TRBJ2-1	.	TRBV7-2	.	CASSLSYDIVYNEQFF	TGTGCCAGCAGCTTATCCTACGATATCGTCTACAATGAGCAGTTCTTC